The sequence of this TCR beta chain was determined in a study of cytomegalovirus exposure and HLA in healthy donors. Study information: Some 87 million unique TCRs from HLA-typed donors were held in an early release of data.

PCR amplification relied on 60 Vbeta primers (plus 13 Jbeta primers). Profiled with immunoSEQ multiplex PCR; TCRdb holds only in-frame clones, not every one. The sample includes just over 200,000 clones, approximately 79% of them seen just once. The CDR3 runs to 14 residues. The V gene's germline CDR1 is SGHVS and CDR2 FNYEAQ. Trimming removed 8 bases from V and 11 bases from J, with 24 bases in between. As for this clone: The antigen remains unidentified.

Findings of the study overall: Researchers catalogued some 160 TCR beta chains as cytomegalovirus-associated. Roughly uniform depth of sequencing across donors was assumed in presence/absence analyses. In vitro data verified a few CMV-associated chains as specific for CMV antigens.

Source material: PBMCs. The sequence was obtained from a middle-aged man in good health and CMV-seronegative. This sequence joins TRBV7-6 and TRBJ2-5; D unresolved. The CDR3 bases are TGTGCCAGCCTGCCCGAGATTTCCTCCAACGAACAGTACTTC. Amino acid sequence: CASLPEISSNEQYF.